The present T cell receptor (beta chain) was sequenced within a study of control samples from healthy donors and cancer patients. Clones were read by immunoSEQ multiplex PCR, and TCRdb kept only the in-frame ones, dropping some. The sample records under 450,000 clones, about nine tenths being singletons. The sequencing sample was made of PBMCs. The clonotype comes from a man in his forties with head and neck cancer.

CDR3 region: CASSIWSGGYQAFF. CDR3 DNA: TGTGCCAGTAGTATATGGAGTGGAGGGTATCAAGCTTTCTTT. The chain is built from TRBV19 and TRBJ1-1, with unresolved D. Germline assignment: CDR1 LNHDA and CDR2 SQIVND (reference sequence). CDR3 length equals 14 residues. V was pared by 2 bases and J by 9 bases, with 16 bases between.